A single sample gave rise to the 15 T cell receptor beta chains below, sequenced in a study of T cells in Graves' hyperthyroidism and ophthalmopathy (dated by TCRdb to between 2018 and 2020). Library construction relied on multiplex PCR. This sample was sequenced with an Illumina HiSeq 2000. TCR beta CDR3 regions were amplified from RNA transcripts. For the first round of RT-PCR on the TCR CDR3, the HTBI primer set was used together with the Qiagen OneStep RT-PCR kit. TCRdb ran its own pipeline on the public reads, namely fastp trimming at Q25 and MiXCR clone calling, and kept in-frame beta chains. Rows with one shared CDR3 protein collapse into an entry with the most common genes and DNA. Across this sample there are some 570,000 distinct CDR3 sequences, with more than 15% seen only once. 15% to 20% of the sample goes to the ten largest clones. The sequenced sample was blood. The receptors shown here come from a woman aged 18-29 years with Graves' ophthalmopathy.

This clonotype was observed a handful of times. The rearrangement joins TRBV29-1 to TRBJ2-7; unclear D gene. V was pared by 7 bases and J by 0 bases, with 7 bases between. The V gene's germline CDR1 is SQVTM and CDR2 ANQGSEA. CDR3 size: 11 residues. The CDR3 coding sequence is TGCAGCGCCTTACACTCCTACGAGCAGTACTTC. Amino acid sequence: CSALHSYEQYF.

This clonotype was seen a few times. The CDR3 region has the DNA TGTGCCAGCAGCCAAGAGACTAGCGGGGTTCAAGAGACCCAGTACTTC. As protein: CASSQETSGVQETQYF. V and J are TRBV3-1 and TRBJ2-5; 11 nucleotides agree with TRBD2. Trimming removed 0 bases from V and 2 bases from J; junction bases left unmatched: 2. In germline, CDR1 is LGHDT, CDR2 YNNKEL (reference sequence). The CDR3 sequence is 16 residues long.

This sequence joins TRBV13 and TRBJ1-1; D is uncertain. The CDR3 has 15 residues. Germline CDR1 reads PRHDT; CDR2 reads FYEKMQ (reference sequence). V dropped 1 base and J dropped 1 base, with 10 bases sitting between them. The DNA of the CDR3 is TGTGCCAGCAGCTTAGAGAACGAACGGAACACTGAAGCTTTCTTT. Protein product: CASSLENERNTEAFF. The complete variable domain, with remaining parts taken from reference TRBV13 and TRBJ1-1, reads AAGVIQSPRHLIKEKRETATLKCYPIPRHDTVYWYQQGPGQDPQFLISFYEKMQSDKGSIPDRFSAQQFSDYHSELNMSSLELGDSALYFCASSLENERNTEAFFGQGTRLTVV.

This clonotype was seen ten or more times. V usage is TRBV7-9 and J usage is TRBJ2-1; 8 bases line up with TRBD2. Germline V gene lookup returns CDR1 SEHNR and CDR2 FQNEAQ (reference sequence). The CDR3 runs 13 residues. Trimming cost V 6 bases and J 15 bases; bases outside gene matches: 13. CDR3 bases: TGTGCCAGCAGTTGGAACCCTGGACTAGCTCTGTTCTTC. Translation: CASSWNPGLALFF.

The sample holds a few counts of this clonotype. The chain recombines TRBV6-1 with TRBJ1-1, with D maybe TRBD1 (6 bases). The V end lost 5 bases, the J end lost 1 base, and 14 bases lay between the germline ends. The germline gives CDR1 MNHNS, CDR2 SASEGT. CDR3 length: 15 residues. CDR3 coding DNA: TGTGCCAGCAGTCCACGAAGGACAGCGAACACTGAAGCTTTCTTT. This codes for CASSPRRTANTEAFF.

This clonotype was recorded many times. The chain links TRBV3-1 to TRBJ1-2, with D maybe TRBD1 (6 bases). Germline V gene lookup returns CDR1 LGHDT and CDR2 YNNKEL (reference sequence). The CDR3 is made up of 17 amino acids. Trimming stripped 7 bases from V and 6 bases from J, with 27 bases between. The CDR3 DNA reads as TGTGCCAGCACCCGAAACAGAAGATCCGAAGGGGGTAATGGCTACACCTTC. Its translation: CASTRNRRSEGGNGYTF.

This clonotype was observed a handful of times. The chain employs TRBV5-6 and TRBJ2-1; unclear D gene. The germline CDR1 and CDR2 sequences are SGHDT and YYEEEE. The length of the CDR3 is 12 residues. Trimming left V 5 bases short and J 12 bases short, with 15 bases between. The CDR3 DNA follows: TGTGCCAGCAGTGACCTGGGTCTTGGGCAGTTCTTC. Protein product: CASSDLGLGQFF.

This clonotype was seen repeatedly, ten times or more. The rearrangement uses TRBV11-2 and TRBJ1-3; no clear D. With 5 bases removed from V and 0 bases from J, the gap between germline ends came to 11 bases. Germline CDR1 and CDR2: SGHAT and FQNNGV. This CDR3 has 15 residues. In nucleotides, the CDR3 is TGTGCCAGCAGCCCGACCTTGAGCTCTGGAAACACCATATATTTT. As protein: CASSPTLSSGNTIYF.

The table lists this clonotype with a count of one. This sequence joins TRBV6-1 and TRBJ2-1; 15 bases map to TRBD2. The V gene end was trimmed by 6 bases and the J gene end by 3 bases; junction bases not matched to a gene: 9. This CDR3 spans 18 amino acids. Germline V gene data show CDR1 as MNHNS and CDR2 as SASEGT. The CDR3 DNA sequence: TGTGCCAGCAGGGCCGGGACTAGCGGGAGGACCCGCTACAATGAGCAGTTCTTC. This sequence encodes CASRAGTSGRTRYNEQFF.

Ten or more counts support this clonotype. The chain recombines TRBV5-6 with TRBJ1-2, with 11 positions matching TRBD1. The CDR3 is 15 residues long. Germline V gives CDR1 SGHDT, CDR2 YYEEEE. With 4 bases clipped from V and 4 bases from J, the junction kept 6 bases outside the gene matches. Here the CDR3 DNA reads TGTGCCAGCAGCATGAGGGACAGGGGGGCCTATGGCTACACCTTC. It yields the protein CASSMRDRGAYGYTF.

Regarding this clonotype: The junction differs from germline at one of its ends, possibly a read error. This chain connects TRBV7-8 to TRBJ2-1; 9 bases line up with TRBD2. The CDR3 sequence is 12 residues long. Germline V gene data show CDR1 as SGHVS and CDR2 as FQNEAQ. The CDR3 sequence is CASRLAGAEQFF. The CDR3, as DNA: TGTGCCAGCAGGTTAGCGGGGGCTGAGCAGTTCTTC.

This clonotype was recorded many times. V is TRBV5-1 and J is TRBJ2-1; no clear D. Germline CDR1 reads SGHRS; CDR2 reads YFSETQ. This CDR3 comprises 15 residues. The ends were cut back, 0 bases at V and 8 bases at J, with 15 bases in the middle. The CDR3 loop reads CASSLGSTANHEQFF. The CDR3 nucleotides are TGCGCCAGCAGCTTGGGCTCCACCGCTAACCATGAGCAGTTCTTC.

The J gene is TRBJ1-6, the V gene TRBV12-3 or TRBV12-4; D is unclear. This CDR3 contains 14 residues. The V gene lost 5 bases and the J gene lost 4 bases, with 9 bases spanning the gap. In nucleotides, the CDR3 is TGTGCCAGCAGTATCAGAGGTTATAATTCACCCCTCCACTTT. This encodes CASSIRGYNSPLHF.

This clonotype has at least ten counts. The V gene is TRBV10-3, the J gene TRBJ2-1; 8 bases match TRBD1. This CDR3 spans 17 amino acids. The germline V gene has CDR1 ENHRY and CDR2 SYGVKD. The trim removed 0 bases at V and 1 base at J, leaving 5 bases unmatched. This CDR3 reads CAISESDREGSYNEQFF. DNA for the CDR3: TGTGCCATCAGTGAGTCGGACAGGGAAGGGTCCTACAATGAGCAGTTCTTC.

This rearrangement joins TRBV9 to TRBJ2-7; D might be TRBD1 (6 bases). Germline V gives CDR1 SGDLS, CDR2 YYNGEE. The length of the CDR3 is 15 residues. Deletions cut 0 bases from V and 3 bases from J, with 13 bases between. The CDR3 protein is CASSVGTGPLYEQYF. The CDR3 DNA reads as TGTGCCAGCAGCGTAGGTACAGGGCCCCTCTACGAGCAGTACTTC.